A single sample gave rise to the 18 T cell receptor beta chains below, sequenced in a study of cytomegalovirus exposure and HLA in healthy donors. The assay was immunoSEQ multiplex PCR, and TCRdb's table has in-frame clones only and misses some. The data contain 120,000 to 150,000 clones, 70% to 90% of them singletons. Source material: PBMCs. These receptors all stem from a woman aged 18-30 years in good health and CMV-seropositive.

The CDR3: CASSRDGTGKGTGELFF. The CDR3 DNA follows: TGTGCCAGCAGCAGGGACGGGACAGGGAAGGGCACCGGGGAGCTGTTTTTT. This chain joins TRBV21-1 and TRBJ2-2; TRBD1, the table's D call, lacks a check against the DNA. TRBV21-1 is an annotated pseudogene. The CDR3 is 17 amino acids.

The chain recombines TRBV12-5 with TRBJ2-2; D is perhaps TRBD2 (5 bases). This CDR3 contains 11 residues. The V end lost 8 bases, the J end lost 6 bases, and 7 bases lay between the germline ends. In germline, CDR1 is LGHNT, CDR2 FRNRAP. CDR3 sequence: CASWGAGELFF. CDR3 coding DNA: TGTGCTAGTTGGGGAGCCGGGGAGCTGTTTTTT.

The rearrangement joins TRBV7-9 to TRBJ2-5, with TRBD2 identical over 12 bases. The CDR3 sequence is 15 residues long. Germline CDR1 and CDR2: SEHNR and FQNEAQ (reference sequence). The J segment lost 4 bases and the V segment lost 6 bases, leaving 6 bases of the junction unmatched. In DNA, the CDR3 is TGTGCCAGCAGAACTAGGGGACTAGCGGGAGAGACCCAGTACTTC. Encoded protein: CASRTRGLAGETQYF.

This rearrangement joins TRBV6-1 to TRBJ1-2; 7 nucleotides align to TRBD1. This CDR3 region has 11 residues. Germline CDR1 MNHNS, CDR2 SASEGT. V gave up 7 bases and J gave up 7 bases; unmatched junction bases: 3. CDR3: CASTQGGGYTF. The CDR3 DNA reads TGTGCCAGCACTCAGGGGGGTGGCTACACCTTC.

DNA for the CDR3: TGTGCCAGTAGCGAAACAGGGACGGCTAATGAAAAACTGTTTTTT. It yields the protein CASSETGTANEKLFF. The chain uses TRBV19 and TRBJ1-4; TRBD1 might be the D (6 bases). Germline V gives CDR1 LNHDA, CDR2 SQIVND (reference sequence). Trimming left V 6 bases short and J 3 bases short, with 14 bases between. The CDR3 sequence is 15 residues long.

This chain uses TRBV6-6 with TRBJ1-4; a weak D match, TRBD1 (6 bases). CDR3 size: 15 residues. Germline-derived CDR1 and CDR2 are MNHNY and SVGAGI (reference sequence). The V and J ends lost 7 bases and 4 bases respectively, with 16 bases between them. CDR3 DNA sequence: TGTGCCAGCAATGCGGGGGCCAGGGGTAATGAAAAACTGTTTTTT. It specifies CASNAGARGNEKLFF.

This clone was seen repeatedly, ten times or more. The rearrangement joins TRBV11-2 to TRBJ1-1; tentatively, D is TRBD1 (5 bases). The germline V and J ends were trimmed by 1 base and 5 bases, with 14 bases remaining between them. The CDR3 runs 15 residues. Germline CDR1 SGHAT, CDR2 FQNNGV. CDR3 nucleotide sequence: TGTGCCAGCAGCTTAGTTGGGGCGGCGGGGACTGAAGCTTTCTTT. It specifies CASSLVGAAGTEAFF.

V is TRBV7-6 and J is TRBJ2-7; maybe TRBD2 (6 bases). Germline V CDR1 and CDR2: SGHVS, FNYEAQ. V shed 1 base and J shed 3 bases, with 19 bases lying between them. The length of the CDR3 is 17 residues. DNA of the CDR3: TGTGCCAGCAGCTTAGGCCCCCTGGGAGGAGAGATCTACGAGCAGTACTTC. The encoded protein is CASSLGPLGGEIYEQYF.

V is TRBV7-2 and J is TRBJ2-7, with TRBD2 matching over 9 bases. The CDR3 contains 15 residues. J gave up 3 bases and V 0 bases, and 3 bases lay outside the gene matches. Germline CDR1 is SGHTA and CDR2 is FQGNSA. The CDR3 nucleotides are TGTGCCAGCAGCTTAGCGGGGACTAGCAGCTACGAGCAGTACTTC. Encoded protein: CASSLAGTSSYEQYF.

The chain has TRBV29-1 and TRBJ2-3, with a tentative D call TRBD1 (6 bases). Germline V lookup: CDR1 SQVTM, CDR2 ANQGSEA. This CDR3 comprises 11 residues. Trimming stripped 6 bases from V and 5 bases from J, with 9 bases between. DNA of the CDR3: TGCAGCGTCCAGGGGTTAGATACGCAGTATTTT. The encoded protein is CSVQGLDTQYF.

The chain is built from TRBV21-1 and TRBJ1-5; the table's D call TRBD1 went unverified against the DNA. TRBV21-1 corresponds to a pseudogene. The CDR3 covers 18 residues. The CDR3 reads CASSTDRDILGGNQPQHF. The CDR3 region has the DNA TGTGCCAGCAGCACCGACAGGGACATTCTTGGTGGCAATCAGCCCCAGCATTTT.

This chain links TRBV10-1 with TRBJ2-1, with 8 bases fitting TRBD2. This CDR3 contains 14 residues. Germline V lookup: CDR1 WNHNN, CDR2 SYGVQD (reference sequence). The J segment lost 7 bases and the V segment lost 5 bases, leaving 7 bases of the junction unmatched. The CDR3 is CASSPGTRGNEQFF. CDR3 sequence (DNA): TGCGCCAGCAGTCCCGGGACTAGGGGTAATGAGCAGTTCTTC.

The V gene is TRBV5-6, the J gene TRBJ2-7; 9 nucleotides align to TRBD1. Unmatched junction bases numbered 5, after V lost 4 bases and J lost 3 bases. Germline V gene lookup returns CDR1 SGHDT and CDR2 YYEEEE. The CDR3 is 14 residues long. This CDR3 is CASSLGQGFYEQYF. The CDR3 bases are TGTGCCAGCAGCCTAGGACAGGGGTTCTACGAGCAGTACTTC.

V and J are TRBV11-3 and TRBJ1-5; 8 bases are a match to TRBD1. V lost 4 bases, J lost 7 bases, and 6 bases stayed unmatched. Germline-derived CDR1 and CDR2 are SGHNT and YENEEA. CDR3 length equals 14 residues. The CDR3 here is CASSSDRAGQPQHF. CDR3 sequence (DNA): TGTGCCAGCAGCTCGGACAGGGCTGGGCAGCCCCAGCATTTT.

In its sample, this clone was seen once. The rearrangement joins TRBV7-2 to TRBJ2-1; 10 positions agree with TRBD2. CDR1 and CDR2 (germline): SGHTA, FQGNSA. The ends lost 0 bases at V and 9 bases at J; junction bases unmatched: 5. The CDR3 contains 15 residues. The CDR3 protein is CASSLAGLAGAEQFF. The CDR3 bases are TGTGCCAGCAGCTTAGCTGGTCTAGCGGGAGCTGAGCAGTTCTTC.

This chain links TRBV9 with TRBJ1-2, with TRBD1 matching 10 bases. Germline V lookup: CDR1 SGDLS, CDR2 YYNGEE. The CDR3 covers 15 residues. V trimming: 4 bases; J trimming: 5 bases; junction bases outside the gene matches: 8. The CDR3 DNA is TGTGCCAGCAGCCCATCGACAGGGGGCGGTTATGGCTACACCTTC. It is translated as CASSPSTGGGYGYTF.

The rearrangement links TRBV10-3 to TRBJ2-1, with 12 bases matching TRBD2. V shed 3 bases, J shed 7 bases, and the junction held 7 bases outside the gene matches. CDR1 ENHRY and CDR2 SYGVKD come from the germline V gene. This CDR3 spans 16 amino acids. DNA of the CDR3: TGTGCCATCAGTGACCGGCTAGCGGGAGGGTGGAATGAGCAGTTCTTC. Its translation is CAISDRLAGGWNEQFF.

This CDR3 is CASRAGSQETQYF. The CDR3 DNA is TGTGCCAGCAGGGCGGGGAGCCAAGAGACCCAGTACTTC. The chain combines TRBV6-5 with TRBJ2-5, with a tentative D call TRBD2 (6 bases). The CDR3 loop spans 13 amino acids. Trimming left V 6 bases short and J 1 base short, with 9 bases between. Germline CDR1 is MNHEY and CDR2 is SVGAGI.